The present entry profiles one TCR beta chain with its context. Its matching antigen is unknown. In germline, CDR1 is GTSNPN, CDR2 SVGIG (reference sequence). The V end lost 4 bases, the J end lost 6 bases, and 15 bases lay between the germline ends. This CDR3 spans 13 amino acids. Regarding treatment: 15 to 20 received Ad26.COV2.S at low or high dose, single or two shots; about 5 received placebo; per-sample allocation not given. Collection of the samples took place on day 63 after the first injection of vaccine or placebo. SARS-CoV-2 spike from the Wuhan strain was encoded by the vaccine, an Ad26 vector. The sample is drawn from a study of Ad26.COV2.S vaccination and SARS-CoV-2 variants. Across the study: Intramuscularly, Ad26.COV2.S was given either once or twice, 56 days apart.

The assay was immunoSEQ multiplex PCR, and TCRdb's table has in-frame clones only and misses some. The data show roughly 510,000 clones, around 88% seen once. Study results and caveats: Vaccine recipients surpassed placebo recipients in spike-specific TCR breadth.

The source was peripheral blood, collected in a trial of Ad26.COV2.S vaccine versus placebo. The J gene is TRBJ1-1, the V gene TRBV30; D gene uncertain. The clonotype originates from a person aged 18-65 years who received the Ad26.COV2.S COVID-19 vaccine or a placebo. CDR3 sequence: CAWTHPYGAEAFF. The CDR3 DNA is TGTGCCTGGACTCATCCGTATGGGGCTGAAGCTTTCTTT.